The clone carrying this T cell receptor (beta chain) was counted a few times. Its matching antigen is unknown. The data originate from a study of sequential checkpoint blockade in melanoma. Study outcomes and limitations: Patients with week-13 increases in T-cell fraction and clonality benefited about 30 times more often.

Trimming cost V 0 bases and J 7 bases, with 13 bases left between them. CDR3 length: 16 residues. The germline gives CDR1 LNHNV, CDR2 YYDKDF (reference sequence). Sequencing was performed with immunoSEQ multiplex PCR; in TCRdb, only in-frame clones are kept and a portion is missing. The profile shows about 37,000 clones, around 32% of them singletons. This sample's treatment: randomized to nivolumab then ipilimumab (arm A) or the reverse (arm B). The sequence was collected from a human donor with melanoma. The chain employs TRBV15 and TRBJ1-6, with a possible D match to TRBD1 (5 bases). Here the sequenced sample was tumor tissue (inferred from file names), taken from a patient given nivolumab and ipilimumab in sequence. The CDR3 DNA follows: TGTGCCACCAGCAGAGATCGGAACAGGCTCAATTCACCCCTCCACTTT. Residues: CATSRDRNRLNSPLHF.